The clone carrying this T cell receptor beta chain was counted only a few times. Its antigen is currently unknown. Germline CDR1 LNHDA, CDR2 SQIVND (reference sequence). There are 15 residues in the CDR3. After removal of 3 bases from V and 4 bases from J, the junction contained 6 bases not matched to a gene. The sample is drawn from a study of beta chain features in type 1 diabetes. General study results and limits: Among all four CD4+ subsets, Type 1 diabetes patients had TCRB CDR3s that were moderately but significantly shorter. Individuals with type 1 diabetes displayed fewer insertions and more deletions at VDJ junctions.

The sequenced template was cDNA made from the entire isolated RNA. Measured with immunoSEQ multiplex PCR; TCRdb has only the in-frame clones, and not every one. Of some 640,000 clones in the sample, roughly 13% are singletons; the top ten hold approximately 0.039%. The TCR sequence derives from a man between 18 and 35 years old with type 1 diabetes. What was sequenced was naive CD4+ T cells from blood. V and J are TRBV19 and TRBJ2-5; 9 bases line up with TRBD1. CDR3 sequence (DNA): TGTGCCAGTAGTATTTCAACAGGGGGCACAGAGACCCAGTACTTC. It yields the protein CASSISTGGTETQYF.